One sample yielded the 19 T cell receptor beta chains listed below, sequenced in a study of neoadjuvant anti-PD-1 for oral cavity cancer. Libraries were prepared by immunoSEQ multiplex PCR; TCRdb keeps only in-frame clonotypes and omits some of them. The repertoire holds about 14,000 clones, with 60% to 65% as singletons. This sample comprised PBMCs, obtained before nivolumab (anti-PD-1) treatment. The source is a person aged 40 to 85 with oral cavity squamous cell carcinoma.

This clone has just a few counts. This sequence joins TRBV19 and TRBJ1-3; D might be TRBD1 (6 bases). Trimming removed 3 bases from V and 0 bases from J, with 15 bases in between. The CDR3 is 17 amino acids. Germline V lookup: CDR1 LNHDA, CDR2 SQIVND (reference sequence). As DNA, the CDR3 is TGTGCCAGTAGTATTGGGGGGGCAGGAAGCTCTGGAAACACCATATATTTT. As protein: CASSIGGAGSSGNTIYF.

The CDR3 region is CASSDTDSRTEAFF. The CDR3 DNA follows: TGTGCCAGCAGTGACACGGACAGTCGGACTGAAGCTTTCTTT. The rearrangement uses TRBV6-4 and TRBJ1-1; D possibly corresponds to TRBD1 (6 bases). CDR1 is MRHNA and CDR2 is SNTAGT in the germline V gene. V lost 2 bases, J lost 5 bases, and 12 bases lay in between. The CDR3 sequence is 14 residues long.

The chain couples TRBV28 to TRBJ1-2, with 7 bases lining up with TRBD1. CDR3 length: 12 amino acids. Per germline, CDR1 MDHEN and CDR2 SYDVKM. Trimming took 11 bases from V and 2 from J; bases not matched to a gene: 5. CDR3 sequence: CAGQTGNYGYTF. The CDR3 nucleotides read TGTGCCGGCCAGACAGGGAACTATGGCTACACCTTC.

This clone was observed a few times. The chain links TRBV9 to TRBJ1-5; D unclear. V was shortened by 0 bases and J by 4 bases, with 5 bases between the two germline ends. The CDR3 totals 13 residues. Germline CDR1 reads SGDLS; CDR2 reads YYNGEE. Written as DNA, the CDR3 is TGTGCCAGCAGCGTAGGTTGGAATCAGCCCCAGCATTTT. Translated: CASSVGWNQPQHF. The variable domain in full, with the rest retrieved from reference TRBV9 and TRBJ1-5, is DSGVTQTPKHLITATGQRVTLRCSPRSGDLSVYWYQQSLDQGLQFLIQYYNGEERAKGNILERFSAQQFPDLHSELNLSSLELGDSALYFCASSVGWNQPQHFGDGTRLSIL.

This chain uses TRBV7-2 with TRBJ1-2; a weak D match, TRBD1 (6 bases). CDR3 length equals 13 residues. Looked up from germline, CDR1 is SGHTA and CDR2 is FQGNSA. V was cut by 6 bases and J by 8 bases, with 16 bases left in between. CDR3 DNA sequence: TGTGCCAGCAGTACTCAGGGACAACAAGGCTACACCTTC. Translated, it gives CASSTQGQQGYTF.

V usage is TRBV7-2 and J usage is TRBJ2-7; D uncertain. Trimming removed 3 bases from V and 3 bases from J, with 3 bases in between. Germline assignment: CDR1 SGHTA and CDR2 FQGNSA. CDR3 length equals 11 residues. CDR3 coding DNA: TGTGCCAGCAGCTTGGTCTACGAGCAGTACTTC. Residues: CASSLVYEQYF. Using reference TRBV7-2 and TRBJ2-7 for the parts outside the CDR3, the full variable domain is GAGVSQSPSNKVTEKGKDVELRCDPISGHTALYWYRQSLGQGLEFLIYFQGNSAPDKSGLPSDRFSAERTGGSVSTLTIQRTQQEDSAVYLCASSLVYEQYFGPGTRLTVT.

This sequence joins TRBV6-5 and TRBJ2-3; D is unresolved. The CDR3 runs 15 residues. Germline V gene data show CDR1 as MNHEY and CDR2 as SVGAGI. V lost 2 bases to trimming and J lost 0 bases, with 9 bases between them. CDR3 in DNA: TGTGCCAGCAGTTACGCGGTTTCTAGCACAGATACGCAGTATTTT. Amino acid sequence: CASSYAVSSTDTQYF.

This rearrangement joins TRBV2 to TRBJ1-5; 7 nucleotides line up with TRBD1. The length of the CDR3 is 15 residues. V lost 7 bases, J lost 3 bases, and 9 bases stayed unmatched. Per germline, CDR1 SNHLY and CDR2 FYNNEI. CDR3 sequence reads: CASNRDSSFNQPQHF. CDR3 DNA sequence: TGTGCCAGCAATCGGGACAGTAGTTTCAATCAGCCCCAGCATTTT.

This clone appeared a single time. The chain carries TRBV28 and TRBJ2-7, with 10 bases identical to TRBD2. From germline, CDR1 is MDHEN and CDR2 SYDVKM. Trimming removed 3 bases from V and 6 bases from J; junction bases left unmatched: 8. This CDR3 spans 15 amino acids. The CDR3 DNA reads TGTGCCAGCAGTTTCTCGGGACTAGCGACTGGCGAGCAGTACTTC. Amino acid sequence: CASSFSGLATGEQYF.

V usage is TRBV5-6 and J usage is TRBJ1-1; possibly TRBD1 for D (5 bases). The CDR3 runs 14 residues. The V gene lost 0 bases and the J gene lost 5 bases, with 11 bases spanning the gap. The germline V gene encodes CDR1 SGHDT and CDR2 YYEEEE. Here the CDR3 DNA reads TGTGCCAGCAGCTTGGAGCCAGGGAGGACTGAAGCTTTCTTT. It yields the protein CASSLEPGRTEAFF.

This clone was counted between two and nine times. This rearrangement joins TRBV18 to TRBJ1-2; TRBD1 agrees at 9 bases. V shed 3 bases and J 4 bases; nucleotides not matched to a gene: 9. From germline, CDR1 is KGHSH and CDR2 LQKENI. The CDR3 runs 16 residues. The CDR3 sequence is CASSPNPTGGAYGYTF. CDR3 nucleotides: TGTGCCAGCTCACCGAACCCGACAGGGGGTGCCTATGGCTACACCTTC.

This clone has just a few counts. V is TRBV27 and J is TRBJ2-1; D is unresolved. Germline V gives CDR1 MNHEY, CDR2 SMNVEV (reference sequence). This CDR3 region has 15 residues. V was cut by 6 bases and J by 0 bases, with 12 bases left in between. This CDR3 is CASRPPRSSYNEQFF. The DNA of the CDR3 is TGTGCCAGCAGGCCTCCCAGGAGCTCCTACAATGAGCAGTTCTTC.

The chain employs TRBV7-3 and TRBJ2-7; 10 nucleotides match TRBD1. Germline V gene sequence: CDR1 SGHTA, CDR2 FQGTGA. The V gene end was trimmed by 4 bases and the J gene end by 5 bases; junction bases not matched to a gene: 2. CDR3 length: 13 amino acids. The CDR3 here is CASSSGTGDEQYF. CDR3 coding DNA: TGTGCCAGCAGCTCCGGGACAGGGGACGAGCAGTACTTC.

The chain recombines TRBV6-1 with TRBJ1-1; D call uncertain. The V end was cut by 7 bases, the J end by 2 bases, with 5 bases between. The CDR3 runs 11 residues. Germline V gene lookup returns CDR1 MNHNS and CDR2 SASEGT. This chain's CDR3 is CASKTNTEAFF. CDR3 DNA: TGTGCCAGCAAAACCAACACTGAAGCTTTCTTT.

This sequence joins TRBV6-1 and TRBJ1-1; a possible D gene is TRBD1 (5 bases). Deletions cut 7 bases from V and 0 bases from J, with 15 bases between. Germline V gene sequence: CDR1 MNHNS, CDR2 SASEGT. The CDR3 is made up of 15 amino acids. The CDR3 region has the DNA TGTGCCAGCAAGGAGGGGCGGAATTTGAACACTGAAGCTTTCTTT. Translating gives CASKEGRNLNTEAFF.

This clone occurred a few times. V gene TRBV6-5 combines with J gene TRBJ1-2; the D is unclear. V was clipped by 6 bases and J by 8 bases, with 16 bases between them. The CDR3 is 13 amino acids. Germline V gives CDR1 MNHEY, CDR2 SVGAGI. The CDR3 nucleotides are TGTGCCAGCAGCGCGGAAACCGATCGGGGCTACACCTTC. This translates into CASSAETDRGYTF.

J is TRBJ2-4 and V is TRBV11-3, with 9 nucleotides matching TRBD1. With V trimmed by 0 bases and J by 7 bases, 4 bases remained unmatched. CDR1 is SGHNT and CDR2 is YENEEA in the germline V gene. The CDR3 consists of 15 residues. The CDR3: CASSLEGGQGNIQYF. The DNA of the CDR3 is TGTGCCAGCAGCTTAGAGGGCGGACAGGGGAACATTCAGTACTTC.

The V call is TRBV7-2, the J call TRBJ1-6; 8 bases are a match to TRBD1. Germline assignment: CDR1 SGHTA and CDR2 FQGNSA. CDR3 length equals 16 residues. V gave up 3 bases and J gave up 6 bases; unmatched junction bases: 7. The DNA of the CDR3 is TGTGCCAGCAGCTTTTCCTCAGGGGGCGGTAATTCACCCCTCCACTTT. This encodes CASSFSSGGGNSPLHF.

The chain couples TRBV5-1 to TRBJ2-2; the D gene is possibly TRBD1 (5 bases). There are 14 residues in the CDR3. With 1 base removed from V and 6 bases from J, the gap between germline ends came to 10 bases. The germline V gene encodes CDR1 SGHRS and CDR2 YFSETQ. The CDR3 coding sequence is TGCGCCAGCAGCTTGCCGGCAGGGTCCGGGGAGCTGTTTTTT. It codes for CASSLPAGSGELFF.